Listed below are T cell receptor beta chains from one sample, sequenced in a study of cytomegalovirus exposure and HLA in healthy donors. TCRdb keeps only in-frame clones here, not all; method: immunoSEQ multiplex PCR. This table has more than 95,000 clones, about 82% appearing once. Sequenced sample: PBMCs. The source of these receptors is a young man in good health and CMV-seronegative. Both conserved end residues are part of each CDR3. A D gene is named only where the DNA matches it firmly. Rows give clone size only sometimes, using once, few, many, or a class for an expanded clone.

v_gene: TRBV9; abundance: .; d_gene: TRBD2; j_gene: TRBJ2-1; CDR3nt: TGTGCCAGCAGCGAGGCTAGCGGACTCTACAATGAGCAGTTCTTC; CDR3aa: CASSEASGLYNEQFF
v_gene: TRBV5-5; abundance: once; d_gene: TRBD1; j_gene: TRBJ1-2; CDR3nt: TGTGCCAGCAGCTTGGATAATACAGGGGGCCATTATGGCTACACCTTC; CDR3aa: CASSLDNTGGHYGYTF
v_gene: TRBV6-5; abundance: .; d_gene: TRBD1; j_gene: TRBJ1-4; CDR3nt: TGTGCCAGCAGTTACTATGCCACGGACAGGGTAGAAAAACTGTTTTTT; CDR3aa: CASSYYATDRVEKLFF
v_gene: TRBV2; abundance: .; d_gene: TRBD1; j_gene: TRBJ2-2; CDR3nt: TGTGCCAGCAGTGAAGCGACAGGGGGCACCGGGGAGCTGTTTTTT; CDR3aa: CASSEATGGTGELFF
v_gene: TRBV30; abundance: .; d_gene: .; j_gene: TRBJ2-5; CDR3nt: TGTGCCTGGAGTGTGACAGCGTATCAAGAGACCCAGTACTTC; CDR3aa: CAWSVTAYQETQYF
v_gene: TRBV6-1; abundance: .; d_gene: .; j_gene: TRBJ1-2; CDR3nt: TGTGCCAGCAGCGCCGTGGGAGTCTTC; CDR3aa: CASSAVGVF
v_gene: TRBV6-5; abundance: .; d_gene: TRBD2; j_gene: TRBJ2-2; CDR3nt: TGTGCCAGCAGACGCCTAGTACGGGGGGCCGGGGAGCTGTTTTTT; CDR3aa: CASRRLVRGAGELFF
v_gene: TRBV9; abundance: .; d_gene: .; j_gene: TRBJ2-2; CDR3nt: TGTGCCAGCCGAAGACTCACGGACACCGGGGAGCTGTTTTTT; CDR3aa: CASRRLTDTGELFF
v_gene: TRBV30; abundance: once; d_gene: .; j_gene: TRBJ1-2; CDR3nt: TGTGCCTGGAGTTTCTCGACCCCGACAGCTAACTATGGCTACACCTTC; CDR3aa: CAWSFSTPTANYGYTF
v_gene: TRBV6-1; abundance: .; d_gene: TRBD1; j_gene: TRBJ2-7; CDR3nt: TGTGCCAGCAAGGACAGGGATGGCTACGAGCAGTACTTC; CDR3aa: CASKDRDGYEQYF
v_gene: TRBV4-2; abundance: .; d_gene: TRBD2; j_gene: TRBJ2-5; CDR3nt: TGTGCCAGCAGCCAAGTGCGGGGGGGCCGGGAGACCCAGTACTTC; CDR3aa: CASSQVRGGRETQYF
v_gene: TRBV7-2; abundance: .; d_gene: .; j_gene: TRBJ1-2; CDR3nt: TGTGCCAGCGGGCGAACAGGGACTAATGGCTACACCTTC; CDR3aa: CASGRTGTNGYTF
v_gene: TRBV19; abundance: .; d_gene: TRBD1; j_gene: TRBJ1-4; CDR3nt: TGTGCCAGCCGACAGGGAGAGGGTGAAAAACTGTTTTTT; CDR3aa: CASRQGEGEKLFF
v_gene: TRBV5-6; abundance: .; d_gene: .; j_gene: TRBJ1-2; CDR3nt: TGTGCCAGCAGCTTGGACAGGGAATATGGCTACACCTTC; CDR3aa: CASSLDREYGYTF
v_gene: TRBV7-2; abundance: .; d_gene: .; j_gene: TRBJ2-3; CDR3nt: TGTGCCAGCAGCTTTGAAGTTACAACAGATACGCAGTATTTT; CDR3aa: CASSFEVTTDTQYF
v_gene: TRBV7-9; abundance: few; d_gene: .; j_gene: TRBJ2-1; CDR3nt: TGTGCCAGCAGCTTAGCTCAGGGTGGCGATAAGGAGCAGTTCTTC; CDR3aa: CASSLAQGGDKEQFF
v_gene: TRBV5-6; abundance: .; d_gene: TRBD2; j_gene: TRBJ2-3; CDR3nt: TGTGCCAGCAGCCGGCGCACTAGCGGGAGGTACGGGGGTGGTACGCAGTATTTT; CDR3aa: CASSRRTSGRYGGGTQYF
v_gene: TRBV9; abundance: .; d_gene: .; j_gene: TRBJ2-5; CDR3nt: TGTGCCAGCAGCGTGGATTCGGGGAGCCAAGAGACCCAGTACTTC; CDR3aa: CASSVDSGSQETQYF
v_gene: TRBV18; abundance: once; d_gene: .; j_gene: TRBJ2-7; CDR3nt: TGTGCCAGCTCACCCACGCTAGAACACGAGCAGTACTTC; CDR3aa: CASSPTLEHEQYF
v_gene: TRBV30; abundance: .; d_gene: .; j_gene: TRBJ2-7; CDR3nt: TGTGCCTGGGGGGCGATCTACGAGCAGTACTTC; CDR3aa: CAWGAIYEQYF
v_gene: TRBV10-2; abundance: .; d_gene: .; j_gene: TRBJ2-2; CDR3nt: TGCGCCAGCAGTGACCCAACTAGCTGGACTCCGAACACCGGGGAGCTGTTTTTT; CDR3aa: CASSDPTSWTPNTGELFF
v_gene: TRBV5-6; abundance: .; d_gene: .; j_gene: TRBJ2-1; CDR3nt: TGTGCCAGCAGCCCGTTAACACAGGGCGCCTACAATGAGCAGTTCTTC; CDR3aa: CASSPLTQGAYNEQFF
v_gene: TRBV25-1; abundance: .; d_gene: .; j_gene: TRBJ2-3; CDR3nt: TGTGCCAGCAGTGATAGGGGCTCTAGAGATACGCAGTATTTT; CDR3aa: CASSDRGSRDTQYF
v_gene: TRBV7-9; abundance: .; d_gene: .; j_gene: TRBJ1-4; CDR3nt: TGTGCCAGCAGCCTCCCAGCGGGCCAAAATGAAAAACTGTTTTTT; CDR3aa: CASSLPAGQNEKLFF
v_gene: TRBV19; abundance: .; d_gene: TRBD2; j_gene: TRBJ2-3; CDR3nt: TGTGCCAGTAGCCTCGAACTAGCGGGGGGTCTGATAAGCACAGATACGCAGTATTTT; CDR3aa: CASSLELAGGLISTDTQYF
v_gene: TRBV7-9; abundance: .; d_gene: TRBD2; j_gene: TRBJ2-1; CDR3nt: TGTGCCAGCAGGTCGGGGGGGAGCTCCTACAATGAGCAGTTCTTC; CDR3aa: CASRSGGSSYNEQFF
v_gene: TRBV6-5; abundance: .; d_gene: .; j_gene: TRBJ2-7; CDR3nt: TGTGCCAGCAGTTACTCCACCCAGGTGGCTTCCTACGAGCAGTACTTC; CDR3aa: CASSYSTQVASYEQYF
v_gene: TRBV5-1; abundance: few; d_gene: .; j_gene: TRBJ1-6; CDR3nt: TGCGCCAGCAGCTTGCAACAGGGAAATAATTCACCCCTCCACTTT; CDR3aa: CASSLQQGNNSPLHF
v_gene: TRBV4-2; abundance: .; d_gene: TRBD1; j_gene: TRBJ2-3; CDR3nt: TGTGCCAGCAGCCAAACGAACTCACAGGGGAGCTCAGATACGCAGTATTTT; CDR3aa: CASSQTNSQGSSDTQYF
v_gene: TRBV7-9; abundance: .; d_gene: .; j_gene: TRBJ2-7; CDR3nt: TGTGCCAGCAGCCGCACAGGGAGTGAGCAGTACTTC; CDR3aa: CASSRTGSEQYF
v_gene: TRBV7-2; abundance: .; d_gene: .; j_gene: TRBJ2-3; CDR3nt: TGTGCCAGCAGCGGTACGGCAGGGGCAGATACGCAGTATTTT; CDR3aa: CASSGTAGADTQYF
v_gene: TRBV2; abundance: .; d_gene: TRBD2; j_gene: TRBJ2-3; CDR3nt: TGTGCCAACGGGAGGCGGACAGATACGCAGTATTTT; CDR3aa: CANGRRTDTQYF
v_gene: TRBV4-1; abundance: few; d_gene: TRBD1; j_gene: TRBJ2-7; CDR3nt: TGCGCCAGCAGCCAAGTTGGGACAGGGGGCGAGCAGTACTTC; CDR3aa: CASSQVGTGGEQYF
v_gene: TRBV5-1; abundance: .; d_gene: TRBD2; j_gene: TRBJ2-7; CDR3nt: TGCGCCAGCAGCGCGGAAGCGGGAGGCCCTCTCTACGAGCAGTACTTC; CDR3aa: CASSAEAGGPLYEQYF
v_gene: TRBV27; abundance: .; d_gene: TRBD1; j_gene: TRBJ1-2; CDR3nt: TGTGCCTGTTCTCGACAGGGCGGTTATGGCTACACCTTC; CDR3aa: CACSRQGGYGYTF
v_gene: TRBV6-5; abundance: .; d_gene: TRBD1; j_gene: TRBJ1-2; CDR3nt: TGTGCCAGCAGCTTCGTACAGGGGGCGGAGATGGGCCACACCTTC; CDR3aa: CASSFVQGAEMGHTF
v_gene: TRBV30; abundance: .; d_gene: .; j_gene: TRBJ1-2; CDR3nt: TGTGCCTGGGGCCCGACTGGAAATGGCTACACCTTC; CDR3aa: CAWGPTGNGYTF
v_gene: TRBV7-2; abundance: .; d_gene: .; j_gene: TRBJ2-1; CDR3nt: TGTGCCAGCAGCTTAGTGGTGGTTCAGGGTGAGCAGTTCTTC; CDR3aa: CASSLVVVQGEQFF
v_gene: TRBV6-6; abundance: .; d_gene: .; j_gene: TRBJ1-1; CDR3nt: TGTGCCAGCAGTTCACAAACGATGAACACTGAAGCTTTCTTT; CDR3aa: CASSSQTMNTEAFF
v_gene: TRBV10-3; abundance: .; d_gene: TRBD2; j_gene: TRBJ2-7; CDR3nt: TGTGCCATCAGTGAAGGCGGGAGGATCTCCTACGAGCAGTACTTC; CDR3aa: CAISEGGRISYEQYF
v_gene: TRBV15; abundance: .; d_gene: TRBD1; j_gene: TRBJ2-7; CDR3nt: TGTGCCACCAGCAGAGATCGGGGGACAGGTTACGAGCAGTACTTC; CDR3aa: CATSRDRGTGYEQYF